What follows describes a single T cell receptor beta chain. What antigen it recognizes has not been identified. Base qualities are not provided; no much larger clone lies one nucleotide away. One collaborating source in Seattle enrolled patients during active infection and followed them longitudinally through the course of disease. Each collaborating institution followed its own protocols to collect whole blood in K2EDTA tubes. For TCRbeta analysis, collaborators shipped samples in one of three forms: frozen whole blood, isolated PBMCs, or DNA extracted from either of those sample types. The sample comes from a study of blood T cell repertoires in COVID-19 (dated by TCRdb to about 2020). Concerning the study at large: Collaborator samples came from the United States, Italy and Spain and covered acute and convalescent phases of COVID-19. The prospective study material was composed of cDNA or gDNA derived from T cells, B-cell-depleted T cells, or PBMCs. Subjects who had been exposed to COVID-19, were actively infected with it, or had recovered from it provided the deeply sampled blood TCRbeta repertoires that made up the dataset. The repertoires were made available in a free public database intended to serve as a resource for research on the immune response to SARS-CoV-2. The samples were drawn from the first 160 participants of the ongoing ImmuneRACE study and from about 1,200 subjects provided by 6 global collaborators. The sample metadata nearly always contained a de-identified subject ID, COVID-19 status, age in years and sex. Where available, HLA class I and class II types were obtained from metadata supplied by the sample provider rather than from assay-based typing.

Study-level results and caveats: The amount of clinical and demographic metadata varied by source and participant and was provided uncurated.

The immunoSEQ Assay, a bias-controlled multiplex PCR, was used to amplify TCRbeta CDR3 regions from genomic DNA. The source study handled its data this way. Nucleated cell counts per sample were estimated from amplification of reference gene primers within the assay. To quantify the absolute abundance of each unique TCRbeta CDR3 rearrangement, sequence reads were collapsed and filtered. For each sample, productive Simpson clonality was calculated as the square root of Simpson's diversity index over productive rearrangements. The table comes from immuneACCESS by way of TCRdb, which keeps in-frame sequences with V and J called. Part of the clones is missing from these tables; in studies checked, under half for an unresolved V gene and the rest for unknown reasons. D and trimming were read from the DNA, whereas the V and J calls and clone size are those reported in that table. The sample table lists 150,000 to 200,000 clones, approximately 90% of them with a count of one. 4.5% to 5% of the sample belongs to the ten largest clones.

According to the germline V gene, CDR1 reads SGHTA and CDR2 reads FQGTGA. V loses 6 bases at its end and J loses 7 bases; junction bases beyond the gene matches: 6. Its CDR3 holds 15 amino acids, cysteine through phenylalanine. Only the CDR3 part of the read is kept: 45 bases, read in frame from the first base. The material sequenced was peripheral blood. In this chain, TRBV7-3 is recombined with TRBJ2-1; TRBD2 aligns with 13 central bases. The TCR was taken from a man younger than 40 with COVID-19, enrolled during active disease. The CDR3 amino acid sequence is: CASSRTSGRTNEQFF. The DNA sequence is as follows: TGTGCCAGCAGTCGGACTAGCGGGAGAACAAATGAGCAGTTCTTC.